Included here is one T cell receptor (beta chain) sequence, with context. These data belong to a study of shared clonotypes between healthy human individuals. Assay: immunoSEQ multiplex PCR; the TCRdb copy retains only in-frame clones and omits some. The sample comprises about 2.5 million clones, around 92% of which are singletons, and approximately 0.41% rests with the top ten. Sequencing was done on a sample of naive CD4+ T cells from PBMCs. Subset given: CD45RA+ positively selected. The receptor was isolated from a man aged 18 to 29 in good health. Some clones in this sample may be carry-over from other donors' samples.

CDR3: CAWRVASTLNTEAFF. The CDR3 nucleotides are TGTGCCTGGAGGGTCGCCTCGACCCTGAACACTGAAGCTTTCTTT. The rearrangement links TRBV30 to TRBJ1-1; unclear D gene. V lost 3 bases and J lost 0, with 14 bases in between. The CDR3 extends over 15 amino acids. Germline CDR1 GTSNPN, CDR2 SVGIG (reference sequence).